The 22 T cell receptor beta chains in this list originate from one sample, sequenced in a study of cytomegalovirus exposure and HLA in healthy donors. Both 60 Vbeta primers and 13 Jbeta primers went into the PCR. Produced via immunoSEQ multiplex PCR; TCRdb's table is partial and in-frame only. The sample holds about 110,000 clones; 65% to 80% are singletons and the top ten take under 8%. The specimen sequenced was PBMCs. These TCRs come from a woman between 45 and 65 years old in good health and CMV-seropositive.

CDR3 loop: CASSPLGQTNEKLFF. The CDR3 DNA reads as TGTGCCAGCAGTCCACTAGGACAGACCAATGAAAAACTGTTTTTT. The chain combines TRBV28 with TRBJ1-4; tentative D call: TRBD1 (6 bases). The V end lost 5 bases, the J end lost 5 bases, and 15 bases lay between the germline ends. This CDR3 contains 15 residues. Germline CDR1 MDHEN, CDR2 SYDVKM.

The rearrangement joins TRBV6-1 to TRBJ2-1; 7 bases fit TRBD1. CDR3 length equals 16 residues. Germline values: CDR1 MNHNS, CDR2 SASEGT. The junction had 8 bases not matched to a gene; V was cut back by 4 bases and J by 2 bases. Written as DNA, the CDR3 is TGTGCCAGCAGTGCTAACGACAGGGCCCCCTACAATGAGCAGTTCTTC. Its translation is CASSANDRAPYNEQFF.

The V call is TRBV7-3, the J call TRBJ2-1; 16 bases are a match to TRBD2. J lost 4 bases, V lost 5 bases, and 8 bases had no gene match. CDR1 is SGHTA and CDR2 is FQGTGA in the germline V gene. The CDR3 consists of 18 residues. As DNA, the CDR3 is TGTGCCAGCAGCCCAGGGGGACTAGCGGGGGGGGATTACAATGAGCAGTTCTTC. Protein: CASSPGGLAGGDYNEQFF.

The chain carries TRBV6-1 and TRBJ1-2, with 7 positions matching TRBD1. V shed 6 bases and J 4 bases; nucleotides not matched to a gene: 5. The CDR3 length is 13 residues. Germline V gives CDR1 MNHNS, CDR2 SASEGT. The CDR3 DNA reads as TGTGCCAGCAGAGAGGGGGCTGGCTATGGCTACACCTTC. Encoded protein: CASREGAGYGYTF.

This rearrangement joins TRBV11-3 to TRBJ2-1, with a tentative D call TRBD2 (5 bases). V was pared by 3 bases and J by 8 bases, with 8 bases between. The CDR3 loop spans 12 amino acids. Germline loops: CDR1 SGHNT, CDR2 YENEEA. The CDR3 is CASSFRGDEQFF. The CDR3 DNA sequence: TGTGCCAGCAGCTTCCGGGGTGATGAGCAGTTCTTC.

The rearrangement links TRBV19 to TRBJ2-5; weak D call: TRBD2 (7 bases). CDR3 size: 15 residues. The V and J ends lost 6 bases and 1 base respectively, with 15 bases between them. Germline V CDR1 and CDR2: LNHDA, SQIVND (reference sequence). The DNA for the CDR3 is TGTGCCAGTAGGAGGGGGGGCTTTTTCCAAGAGACCCAGTACTTC. Amino acid sequence: CASRRGGFFQETQYF.

This clone was observed a handful of times. This CDR3 is CSVKGGVYNEQFF. CDR3 DNA: TGCAGCGTTAAGGGGGGGGTCTACAATGAGCAGTTCTTC. The chain joins TRBV29-1 to TRBJ2-1, with a weak D call TRBD2 (7 bases). The CDR3 runs 13 residues. Germline V gives CDR1 SQVTM, CDR2 ANQGSEA. Deletions cut 5 bases from V and 3 bases from J, with 11 bases between.

Only one count was recorded for this clone. The genes are TRBV5-3 and TRBJ1-5; 9 bases match TRBD1. TRBV5-3 is sorted into the ORF group, with uncertain function. This CDR3 has 17 residues. With V trimmed by 4 bases and J by 7 bases, 15 bases remained unmatched. This chain's CDR3 is CARSVPGQGLSRQPQHF. The DNA of the CDR3 is TGTGCCAGAAGCGTTCCGGGACAGGGACTTTCAAGGCAGCCCCAGCATTTT.

This clone was detected a few times. As DNA, the CDR3 is TGTGCCAGCAGTGAAGCTAAGGGGGCAGTAGGAAATCAGCCCCAGCATTTT. Its translation: CASSEAKGAVGNQPQHF. The chain joins TRBV6-1 to TRBJ1-5, with 7 bases lining up with TRBD1. V lost 0 bases and J lost 4; bases outside the gene matches: 9. The CDR3 length is 17 residues. Germline V gives CDR1 MNHNS, CDR2 SASEGT.

This chain joins TRBV7-2 and TRBJ1-2, with a weak D call TRBD1 (6 bases). V gave up 5 bases and J gave up 6 bases, with 10 bases separating them. The CDR3 is 12 residues long. CDR1 is SGHTA, CDR2 FQGNSA, per germline. CDR3 in amino acids: CASSRNRDGYTF. CDR3 DNA sequence: TGTGCCAGCAGCCGTAACAGGGATGGCTACACCTTC.

This rearrangement joins TRBV18 to TRBJ2-7, with a possible D match to TRBD1 (6 bases). CDR3 size: 14 residues. Between the trimmed V and J ends, which lost 4 bases and 3 bases, there was a span of 13 bases. Per germline, CDR1 KGHSH and CDR2 LQKENI. DNA of the CDR3: TGTGCCAGCTCACAGAACAGGGCTGGCTACGAGCAGTACTTC. It encodes CASSQNRAGYEQYF. The full variable domain, with the rest looked up from reference TRBV18 and TRBJ2-7, is NAGVMQNPRHLVRRRGQEARLRCSPMKGHSHVYWYRQLPEEGLKFMVYLQKENIIDESGMPKERFSAEFPKEGPSILRIQQVVRGDSAAYFCASSQNRAGYEQYFGPGTRLTVT.

This clone has just a few counts. V usage is TRBV2 and J usage is TRBJ2-7, with 10 bases matching TRBD1. Per germline, CDR1 SNHLY and CDR2 FYNNEI. The CDR3 runs to 17 residues. Trimming at V came to 6 bases and at J to 5 bases, leaving 16 bases not matched to a gene. The CDR3 nucleotides read TGTGCCAGCAGCCCGGGACAGGGGTTTGGTGAGTCGGACGAGCAGTACTTC. Its translation: CASSPGQGFGESDEQYF.

J is TRBJ1-1 and V is TRBV6-5; D call uncertain. The CDR3 runs to 14 residues. Germline lookup yields CDR1 MNHEY and CDR2 SVGAGI. Trimming took off 4 bases at V and 0 bases at J, with 9 bases between the two ends. This CDR3 is CASSSPGMNTEAFF. The CDR3 DNA follows: TGTGCCAGCAGTTCACCGGGAATGAACACTGAAGCTTTCTTT.

The chain couples TRBV28 to TRBJ2-7; 13 nucleotides align to TRBD2. The CDR3 spans 12 residues. CDR1 and CDR2 from the germline V gene are MDHEN and SYDVKM. V lost 8 bases to trimming and J lost 7 bases; unmatched junction nucleotides: 2. As DNA, the CDR3 is TGTGCCAGCGGGACTAGCGGGGTTGAGCAGTACTTC. Its translation is CASGTSGVEQYF.

CDR3 coding DNA: TGTGCCAGCAGCCAAGATCTCAGCAATCAGCCCCAGCATTTT. Amino acids: CASSQDLSNQPQHF. V is TRBV4-2 and J is TRBJ1-5, with no clear D. The germline V and J ends were trimmed by 0 bases and 1 base, with 4 bases remaining between them. Germline V gives CDR1 LGHNA, CDR2 YNFKEQ. The CDR3 loop spans 14 amino acids.

The chain links TRBV27 to TRBJ2-7, with 12 bases aligning to TRBD2. The CDR3 is 16 residues long. V shed 0 bases, J shed 3 bases, and the junction held 3 bases outside the gene matches. Germline assignment: CDR1 MNHEY and CDR2 SMNVEV (reference sequence). The CDR3 region is CASSLSVGLAGYEQYF. CDR3 bases: TGTGCCAGCAGTTTATCGGTGGGACTAGCGGGCTACGAGCAGTACTTC.

The V call is TRBV9, the J call TRBJ1-1; weak D call: TRBD1 (5 bases). The V end was cut by 3 bases, the J end by 5 bases, with 14 bases between. The CDR3 has 14 residues. Per germline, CDR1 SGDLS and CDR2 YYNGEE. CDR3 amino acids: CASSAGGGVTEAFF. In nucleotides, the CDR3 is TGTGCCAGCAGCGCGGGGGGGGGTGTTACTGAAGCTTTCTTT.

The chain recombines TRBV4-3 with TRBJ2-1; TRBD2 aligns across 10 bases. The trim removed 0 bases at V and 7 bases at J, leaving 9 bases unmatched. CDR3 size: 17 residues. Germline V gives CDR1 LGHNA, CDR2 YSLEER. The DNA of the CDR3 is TGCGCCAGCAGCCAAGATATCCAGCGGGGGGGCAGTAATGAGCAGTTCTTC. Amino acid sequence: CASSQDIQRGGSNEQFF.

The chain links TRBV16 to TRBJ2-6, with 8 nucleotides matching TRBD1. The CDR3 consists of 19 residues. Germline V lookup: CDR1 KGHSY, CDR2 FQNENV. The trim removed 3 bases at V and 1 base at J, leaving 11 bases unmatched. The DNA for the CDR3 is TGTGCCAGCAGCCAGAAAAACCAGGGGGCTAGGTCTGGGGCCAACGTCCTGACTTTC. It translates to CASSQKNQGARSGANVLTF.

A few counts support this clone. The gene calls are TRBV6-1 and TRBJ1-1, with TRBD1 matching over 8 bases. The V gene's germline CDR1 is MNHNS and CDR2 SASEGT. With 0 bases clipped from V and 11 bases from J, the junction kept 11 bases outside the gene matches. The CDR3 is 15 amino acids. CDR3 protein: CASSEAGQALRGAFF. In DNA form, the CDR3 reads TGTGCCAGCAGTGAAGCGGGACAGGCATTAAGGGGGGCTTTCTTT.

The V and J genes are TRBV7-8 and TRBJ2-2, with 9 bases that match TRBD1. The J segment lost 7 bases and the V segment lost 3 bases, leaving 9 bases of the junction unmatched. The CDR3 is 16 amino acids. Germline CDR1 reads SGHVS; CDR2 reads FQNEAQ. In DNA, the CDR3 is TGTGCCAGCAGCTTGAACGGACAGGGGATCGACGGGGAGCTGTTTTTT. It is translated as CASSLNGQGIDGELFF.

The V gene is TRBV5-1, the J gene TRBJ1-1, with TRBD1 matching 10 bases. This CDR3 spans 15 amino acids. Losses at the gene ends were 4 bases for V and 11 bases for J; bases not matched to a gene: 14. The germline V gene has CDR1 SGHRS and CDR2 YFSETQ. The CDR3 DNA reads TGCGCCAGCAGCCTATCCGGGACAGGGGCGTCCGAGGCTTTCTTT. Its translation: CASSLSGTGASEAFF. Together with reference TRBV5-1 and TRBJ1-1, the CDR3 gives the full variable domain: KAGVTQTPRYLIKTRGQQVTLSCSPISGHRSVSWYQQTPGQGLQFLFEYFSETQRNKGNFPGRFSGRQFSNSRSEMNVSTLELGDSALYLCASSLSGTGASEAFFGQGTRLTVV.